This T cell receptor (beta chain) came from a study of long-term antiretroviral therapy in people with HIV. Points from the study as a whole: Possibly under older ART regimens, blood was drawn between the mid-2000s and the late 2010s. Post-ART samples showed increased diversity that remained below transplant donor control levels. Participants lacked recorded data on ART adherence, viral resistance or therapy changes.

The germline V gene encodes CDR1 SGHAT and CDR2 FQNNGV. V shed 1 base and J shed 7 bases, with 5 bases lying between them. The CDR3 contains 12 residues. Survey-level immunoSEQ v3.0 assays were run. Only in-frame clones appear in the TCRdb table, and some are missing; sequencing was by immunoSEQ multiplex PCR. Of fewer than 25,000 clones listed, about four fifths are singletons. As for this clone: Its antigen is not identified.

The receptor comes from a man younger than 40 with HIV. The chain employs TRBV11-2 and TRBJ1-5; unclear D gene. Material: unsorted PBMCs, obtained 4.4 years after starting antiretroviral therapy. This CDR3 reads CASSLVGQPQHF. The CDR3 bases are TGTGCCAGCAGCTTAGTGGGACAGCCCCAGCATTTT.